The entry below gives a single T cell receptor (beta chain) sequence along with its context. This sample is part of a study of blood T cell repertoires in COVID-19. For the study at large: The samples span acute and convalescent COVID-19 from the United States, Italy and Spain.

The CDR3 is made up of 16 amino acids. Germline V gives CDR1 SEHNR, CDR2 FQNEAQ (reference sequence). The V and J ends lost 4 bases and 8 bases respectively, with 21 bases between them. As handled by the study authors: Amplification with reference gene primers provided the estimates of nucleated cell counts. The data were produced by immunoSEQ multiplex PCR, yet TCRdb's version contains in-frame clones alone and is incomplete. V, J and clone size reflect that table, while D and trimming were determined from the DNA. The sample holds about 81,000 clones, 82% seen once. The chain joins TRBV7-9 to TRBJ1-5; tentative D call: TRBD1 (6 bases). Sample: peripheral blood. The TCR comes from a human donor in a cohort sampled during active COVID-19. CDR3 DNA sequence: TGTGCCAGCAGCTCAACCGAGACCGGGGGGCGGAAGCCCCAGCATTTT. As protein: CASSSTETGGRKPQHF. The full variable domain, with the rest looked up from reference TRBV7-9 and TRBJ1-5, is DTGVSQNPRHKITKRGQNVTFRCDPISEHNRLYWYRQTLGQGPEFLTYFQNEAQLEKSRLLSDRFSAERPKGSFSTLEIQRTEQGDSAMYLCASSSTETGGRKPQHFGDGTRLSIL.